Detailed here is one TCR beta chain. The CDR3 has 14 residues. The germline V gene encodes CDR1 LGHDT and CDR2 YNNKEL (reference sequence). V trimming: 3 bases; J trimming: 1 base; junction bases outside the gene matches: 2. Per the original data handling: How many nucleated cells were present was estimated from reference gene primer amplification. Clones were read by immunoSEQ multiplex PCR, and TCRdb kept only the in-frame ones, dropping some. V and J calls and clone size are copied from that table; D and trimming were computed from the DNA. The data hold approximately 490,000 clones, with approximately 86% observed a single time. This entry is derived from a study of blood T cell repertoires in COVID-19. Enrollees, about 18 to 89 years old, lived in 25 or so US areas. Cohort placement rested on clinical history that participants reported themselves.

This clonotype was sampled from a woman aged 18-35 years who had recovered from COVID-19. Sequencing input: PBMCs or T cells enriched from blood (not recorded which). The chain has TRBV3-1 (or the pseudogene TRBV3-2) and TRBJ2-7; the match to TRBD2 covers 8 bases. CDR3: CASSQSGGSYEQYF. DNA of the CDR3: TGTGCCAGCAGCCAGAGCGGGGGATCCTACGAGCAGTACTTC.